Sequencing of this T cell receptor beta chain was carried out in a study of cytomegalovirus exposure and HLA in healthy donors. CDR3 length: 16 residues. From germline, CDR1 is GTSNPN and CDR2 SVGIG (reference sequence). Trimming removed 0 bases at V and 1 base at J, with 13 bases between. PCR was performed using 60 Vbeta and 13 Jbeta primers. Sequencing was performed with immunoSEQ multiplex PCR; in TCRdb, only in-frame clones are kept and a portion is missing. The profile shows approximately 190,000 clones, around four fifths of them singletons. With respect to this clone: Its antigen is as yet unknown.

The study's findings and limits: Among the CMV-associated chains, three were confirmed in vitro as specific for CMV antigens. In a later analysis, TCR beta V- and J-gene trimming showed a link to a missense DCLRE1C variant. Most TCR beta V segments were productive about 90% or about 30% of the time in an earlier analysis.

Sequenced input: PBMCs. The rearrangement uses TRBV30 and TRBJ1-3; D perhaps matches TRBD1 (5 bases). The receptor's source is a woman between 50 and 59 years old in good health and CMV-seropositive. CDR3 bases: TGTGCCTGGAGTGTCTCGATGGGGCAGTCTGGAAACACCATATATTTT. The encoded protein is CAWSVSMGQSGNTIYF.